The subject of this entry is one T cell receptor beta chain. Method: immunoSEQ multiplex PCR; TCRdb's copy keeps in-frame clones and lacks some. The repertoire holds 200,000 to 250,000 clones, approximately 85% seen once, with approximately 9.1% in the top ten. The data originate from a study of blood T cell repertoires in COVID-19. Study in general: Material from acute and convalescent COVID-19 was sourced from the United States, Italy and Spain.

The length of the CDR3 is 17 residues. The V end was cut by 3 bases, the J end by 0 bases, with 14 bases between. The V gene's germline CDR1 is SGHAT and CDR2 FQNNGV. This sequence joins TRBV11-2 and TRBJ1-4, with D uncertain. The sample comprised PBMCs or T cells enriched from blood (not recorded which). The clonotype comes from a woman between 50 and 59 years old with acute COVID-19. The CDR3 nucleotides are TGTGCCAGCAGCTTTAACCCCACAGTTGCAACTAATGAAAAACTGTTTTTT. Protein sequence: CASSFNPTVATNEKLFF.